The entry below gives a single T cell receptor (beta chain) sequence along with its context. Its antigen is unknown. This entry comes from a study of cytomegalovirus exposure and HLA in healthy donors. The study's findings and limits: An analysis was carried out at a later point. It showed that HLA-associated TCR beta chains were more clonally expanded than equally common non-associated chains.

Nominally healthy donors were sampled, though unrecorded immune exposures were likely. Vbeta (60) and Jbeta (13) primers were used in the PCR. Assay: immunoSEQ multiplex PCR; the TCRdb copy retains only in-frame clones and omits some. In the table there are 140,000 to 150,000 clones, 80% of which are singletons. V lost 1 base, J lost 0 bases, and 9 bases lay in between. CDR1 and CDR2 from the germline V gene are SGHTA and FQGNSA. This CDR3 has 16 amino acids. Source material: PBMCs. V usage is TRBV7-2 and J usage is TRBJ2-2; D gene ambiguous. The TCR originated in a man in his forties in good health and CMV-seronegative. The CDR3 DNA is TGTGCCAGCAGCTTAGATGCAGGTTCGAACACCGGGGAGCTGTTTTTT. Amino acid sequence: CASSLDAGSNTGELFF.